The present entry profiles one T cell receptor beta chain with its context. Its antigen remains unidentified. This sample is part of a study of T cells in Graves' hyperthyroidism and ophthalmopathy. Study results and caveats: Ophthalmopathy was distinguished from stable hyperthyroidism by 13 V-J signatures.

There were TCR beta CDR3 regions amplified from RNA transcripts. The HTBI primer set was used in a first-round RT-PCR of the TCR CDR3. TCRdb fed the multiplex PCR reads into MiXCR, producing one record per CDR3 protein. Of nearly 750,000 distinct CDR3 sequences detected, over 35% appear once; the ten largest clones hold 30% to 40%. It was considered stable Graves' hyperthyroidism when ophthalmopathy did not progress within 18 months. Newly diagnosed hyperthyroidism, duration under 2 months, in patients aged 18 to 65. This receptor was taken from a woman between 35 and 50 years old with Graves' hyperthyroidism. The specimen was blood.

The CDR3 loop is CATSMGGTYEQYF. The CDR3 coding sequence is TGTGCCACCAGCATGGGGGGGACCTACGAGCAGTACTTC. This rearrangement joins TRBV15 to TRBJ2-7, with 7 bases fitting TRBD2. The junction had 2 bases not matched to a gene; V was cut back by 4 bases and J by 2 bases. The V gene's germline CDR1 is LNHNV and CDR2 YYDKDF (reference sequence). The CDR3 contains 13 residues.